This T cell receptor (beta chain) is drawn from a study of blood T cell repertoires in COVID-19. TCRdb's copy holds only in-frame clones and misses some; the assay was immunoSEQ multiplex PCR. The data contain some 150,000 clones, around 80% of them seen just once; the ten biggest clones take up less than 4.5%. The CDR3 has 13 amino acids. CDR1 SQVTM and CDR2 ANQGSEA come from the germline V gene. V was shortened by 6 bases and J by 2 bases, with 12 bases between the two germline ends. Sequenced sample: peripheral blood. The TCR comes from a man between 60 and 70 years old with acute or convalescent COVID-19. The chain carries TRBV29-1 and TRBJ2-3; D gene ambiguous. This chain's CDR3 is CSVKSENTDTQYF. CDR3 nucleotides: TGCAGCGTCAAATCGGAGAACACAGATACGCAGTATTTT.